The clone carrying this TCR beta chain has a handful of counts. Its antigen remains unidentified. The sample comes from a study of cytomegalovirus exposure and HLA in healthy donors. Study-level results: Earlier analysis found most TCR beta V segments productive about 90% or about 30% of the time. Presence/absence analyses took donor sequencing depth as roughly uniform. Later, an analysis showed that TCR beta chains associated with HLA were more clonally expanded than others that were equally common.

The CDR3 contains 15 residues. CDR1 and CDR2 (germline): SGHTA, FQGTGA. V trimming: 1 base; J trimming: 5 bases; junction bases outside the gene matches: 2. The PCR made use of 60 Vbeta and 13 Jbeta primers. Sequencing was performed with immunoSEQ multiplex PCR; in TCRdb, only in-frame clones are kept and a portion is missing. The sample carries 150,000 to 200,000 clones, approximately 75% recorded once. Sequences were obtained from PBMCs. This receptor was identified in a girl aged 10 to 17 in good health and CMV-seronegative. The rearrangement uses TRBV7-3 and TRBJ2-2; 9 bases are shared with TRBD1. CDR3 sequence reads: CASSLSGTGTGELFF. The CDR3 DNA reads TGTGCCAGCAGCTTAAGTGGGACAGGGACCGGGGAGCTGTTTTTT.